This T cell receptor (beta chain) was identified during a study of T cell responses to AZD1222 COVID-19 vaccine (dated by TCRdb to the early 2020s). Background for the entire study: AZD1222 recipients given second doses at about 4 weeks or at about 12 weeks were pooled, since spike-specific TCR depth and breadth were not found to differ between the two schedules. A total of 233 trial participants underwent TCR sequencing, of whom 200 to 220 had received two doses of AZD1222 and about 26 had received two doses of the MenACWY control vaccine. Trial participants were enrolled by age into 18-55, 56-69 and 70-plus year subgroups, with roughly 160, 29 and 62 TCR-sequenced participants respectively. General conclusions and limits of the study: In the small 56-69-year group, the increase in depth fell short of significance, most likely because of low power. Most participants were white British and females outnumbered males, and the authors suggested that clonal diversity may have been underestimated. The whole spike protein was spanned by vaccine-associated CD4 TCRs, and dominant responses were seen in regions 160-218 and 743-854. Reportedly, almost half of the unique spike-specific TCRs recognized epitopes lying outside the regions that are mutated in the B.1.351 and B.1.1.7 variants. Conclusions about previously exposed vaccinees are limited because only a handful of AZD1222 recipients were SARS-CoV-2 seropositive at baseline. A significant rise in spike-specific TCR breadth and depth was observed after two AZD1222 doses relative to day 0 and relative to MenACWY recipients. No day 14 peak-response samples were available, so repertoires were characterized only after the peak T cell response.

The CDR3 regions of human TCRbeta chains were analyzed by immunosequencing. Processing in the source paper ran as follows. TCRs in the repertoires were compared against a reference library of SARS-CoV-2-specific TCRs that had been generated with the MIRA antigen-specificity platform. Breadth meant the fraction of unique TCRs that were SARS-CoV-2-associated, whereas depth meant the fraction of total T cells that were SARS-CoV-2-associated. Using the MIRA data, each spike-specific TCR was assigned both to the spike region to which the TCR was reactive and to a CD4 or CD8 class. Log10-transformed breadth and depth values were compared by one-way ANOVA with Sidak's multiple comparisons tests. TCRdb obtained this table from immuneACCESS and retained in-frame rearrangements with V and J assigned. These tables miss some clones; where compared with another copy, unresolved V genes account for less than half of the shortfall, and the remainder is unexplained. Clone size and V and J calls were adopted from that table, with D and trimming inferred from the DNA. The sample includes around 160,000 clones, with around nine tenths observed a single time. Of the sample, 4% to 6% falls within the top ten clones.

What this sample's time point label stands for: baseline before first vaccination. The vaccinee samples were drawn from two UK trials, COV001 and COV002, one of which was a single-blind randomized controlled phase 2/3 trial testing AZD1222 (ChAdOx1 nCoV-19) in healthy adults. Trial participant PBMC samples were collected at day 0 and day 28 after the second dose for TCRbeta chain sequencing. In the case of this clone: The specificity of this receptor is unknown. Base qualities are not provided; no much larger clone lies one nucleotide away.

This clonotype originated in an adult in good health. Here the sequenced sample was peripheral blood, taken on day 0 of AZD1222 vaccination.

At the DNA level, the sequence is TGTGCCAGCAGCGTAGCCACCCCCACAGGGGAGCAGTTCTTC. Translation gives CASSVATPTGEQFF. The sequence is built from TRBV9 and TRBJ2-1; TRBD1 is a possible D gene, resting on 6 matching bases. CDR1 and CDR2 are read off the germline V gene as SGDLS and YYNGEE. The CDR3, from cysteine to phenylalanine, totals 14 residues. Just CDR3 DNA is preserved here, 42 bases in frame from base 1. Cut back by 0 bases and 10 bases, the V and J ends lie 14 bases apart. When the CDR3 is completed using the reference TRBV9 and TRBJ2-1 genes on either side, the full variable domain is DSGVTQTPKHLITATGQRVTLRCSPRSGDLSVYWYQQSLDQGLQFLIQYYNGEERAKGNILERFSAQQFPDLHSELNLSSLELGDSALYFCASSVATPTGEQFFGPGTRLTVL.